This T cell receptor beta chain comes out of a study of graft-versus-host responses after intestinal transplantation (dated by TCRdb to the early 2020s). At the level of the whole study: Recipients received multivisceral, liver-intestinal, or isolated intestinal transplants. Anti-thymocyte globulin induction was given to all recipients, followed by maintenance tacrolimus and steroids for two to four years. Donor T cell macrochimerism was defined as a peak of at least 4% donor T cells among recipient peripheral blood mononuclear cells. To identify alloreactive clones, pre-transplant mixed lymphocyte reaction products were sequenced and compared with unstimulated pre-transplant donor and recipient T cells. Graft-versus-host and host-versus-graft alloreactive T cell clones were tracked in the graft, circulation and bone marrow after intestinal transplantation using bulk TCR-beta CDR3 sequencing. The cohort enrolled 24 intestinal transplant recipients, one of whom was a retransplant, and 3 patients without pretransplant specimens were excluded. Samples from a few later patients were sequenced in-house on an Illumina MiSeq with MiXCR processing rather than by the commercial service. The investigation overall reported the following: The relatively low number and heterogeneity of intestinal transplant patients limited the conclusions. In patients with donor T cell macrochimerism, the allografts had high GvH to HvG T cell clonal ratios. GvH clones turned up in recipient bone marrow, with some appearing earlier in ileal mucosa or blood, a pattern consistent with an intestinal mucosal origin. Early after transplant, peak levels of circulating GvH clones were found to be associated with declines in HvG clones.

The CDR3 holds 16 amino acids from the cysteine to the phenylalanine. Only the CDR3 DNA stays, 48 bases, in frame from base 1. V is shortened by 3 bases, J by 0 bases, and the region joining them spans 15 bases. Sequences SGHKS (CDR1) and YYEKEE (CDR2) are obtained from the germline V gene (reference sequence). This clone occurred once. Its antigen has not been determined. Base qualities were left out, and no much larger clone turns up one base away. The library was obtained by the immunoSEQ multiplex PCR assay. In most patients, genomic DNA was isolated using the Qiagen DNeasy Blood and Tissue Kit and sent frozen to Adaptive Biotechnologies for TCR sequencing. Adaptive Biotechnologies carried out high-throughput TCR-beta CDR3 sequencing of genomic DNA for most patients. In the paper's pipeline: TCR sequencing data were retrieved from Adaptive's ImmunoSEQ software for 15 to 20 patients, whereas a few other patients were processed with MiXCR and VDJtools. CD4 versus CD8 sorting errors were corrected by removing sequences found in both subsets at a frequency ratio below 5:1. CDR3 nucleotide sequences shared between donor and recipient were removed because the origin of such sequences could not be assigned. To count as alloreactive, a clone needed at least 2-fold expansion over unstimulated cells and a minimum CFSE-low frequency of 0.002% (template counts) or 0.001% (read counts). Clones detected in sequenced pre-transplant spleen, lymph node, or MLR CFSE-low populations of the donor or recipient were defined as mappable. Cumulative frequency of alloreactive clones was calculated as a percentage of all sequences weighted by copy number. TCRdb obtained this table from immuneACCESS and retained in-frame rearrangements with V and J assigned. These tables miss some clones; where compared with another copy, unresolved V genes account for less than half of the shortfall, and the remainder is unexplained. The V and J calls and the clone size are those of that table, but D and trimming were determined from the DNA. The sample table shows 100,000 to 110,000 clones, and about 88% are seen once. More than 0.75% of the sample is held by the ten biggest clonotypes.

Per the publication, the time point label means: cells obtained before transplantation from donor or recipient. CD3+CD4+ and CD3+CD8+ populations were FACS-sorted from unstimulated pre-transplant donor and recipient cells taken from spleen or lymph nodes. The sample was unstimulated CD4+ T cells sorted from spleen or lymph node cells, taken before transplant. This sequence uses TRBV5-5 and TRBJ1-1; perhaps TRBD1 is the D gene, with 6 bases matching. The receptor was derived from a human donor who was the organ donor for an intestinal transplant. In nucleotide form, the sequence is TGTGCCAGCAGCTATACCGGGACACTAATGAACACTGAAGCTTTCTTT. It translates as CASSYTGTLMNTEAFF. Supplemented by the reference TRBV5-5 and TRBJ1-1 proteins around the CDR3, the complete variable domain is DAGVTQSPTHLIKTRGQQVTLRCSPISGHKSVSWYQQVLGQGPQFIFQYYEKEERGRGNFPDRFSARQFPNYSSELNVNALLLGDSALYLCASSYTGTLMNTEAFFGQGTRLTVV.